This entry lists 24 T cell receptor beta chains sequenced from one sample in a study of vaccination and CD4 T cells after COVID-19. Which antigens these TCRs recognize remains unknown. Indicated treatment: roughly ten-day PBMC culture with coronavirus spike peptide pools or control peptides (ViraFEST assay). Cultured CD4+ T cell DNA underwent sequencing with the Oncomine TCR Beta short-read assay. TCRdb reprocessed the PCR reads with MiXCR, giving one entry per CDR3 protein. The sample carries some 25,000 distinct CDR3 sequences, roughly 60% recorded once. The material sequenced was CD4+ T cells from blood, cultured in vitro. All receptors derive from a human donor who had recovered from COVID-19.

Written as DNA, the CDR3 is TGTGCCTGGACCACCGGGACAGGGTCCGGGGAGCTGTTTTTT. This sequence encodes CAWTTGTGSGELFF. The chain employs TRBV30 and TRBJ2-2; 9 bases line up with TRBD1. Germline loops: CDR1 GTSNPN, CDR2 SVGIG (reference sequence). The CDR3 loop spans 14 amino acids. With 4 bases clipped from V and 6 bases from J, the junction kept 6 bases outside the gene matches.

This sequence joins TRBV7-2 and TRBJ2-2; D remains ambiguous. Germline V gene data show CDR1 as SGHTA and CDR2 as FQGNSA. V was pared by 0 bases and J by 3 bases, with 5 bases between. The CDR3 runs to 14 residues. This CDR3 is CASSLAPHTGELFF. The DNA of the CDR3 is TGTGCCAGCAGCTTAGCGCCTCACACCGGGGAGCTGTTTTTT.

The chain has TRBV27 and TRBJ1-5; maybe TRBD1 (6 bases). The germline V and J ends were trimmed by 7 bases and 2 bases, with 18 bases remaining between them. Germline assignment: CDR1 MNHEY and CDR2 SMNVEV (reference sequence). The length of the CDR3 is 16 residues. The CDR3 here is CASKKQGTSGNQPQHF. Here the CDR3 DNA reads TGTGCCAGCAAGAAACAGGGTACGTCGGGCAATCAGCCCCAGCATTTT.

V usage is TRBV29-1 and J usage is TRBJ1-2, with 7 bases fitting TRBD1. Germline V CDR1 and CDR2: SQVTM, ANQGSEA. Losses at the gene ends were 6 bases for V and 2 bases for J; bases not matched to a gene: 0. There are 11 residues in the CDR3. In nucleotides, the CDR3 is TGCAGCGTACAGGGGAACTATGGCTACACCTTC. Protein product: CSVQGNYGYTF. The full variable domain, its missing parts supplied by reference TRBV29-1 and TRBJ1-2, is SAVISQKPSRDICQRGTSLTIQCQVDSQVTMMFWYRQQPGQSLTLIATANQGSEATYESGFVIDKFPISRPNLTFSTLTVSNMSPEDSSIYLCSVQGNYGYTFGSGTRLTVV.

The chain recombines TRBV11-2 with TRBJ2-5; 7 bases fit TRBD2. Unmatched junction bases numbered 3, after V lost 3 bases and J lost 5 bases. CDR1 is SGHAT, CDR2 FQNNGV, per germline. The CDR3 consists of 13 residues. For the CDR3, the DNA is TGTGCCAGCAGCTTTGCGGGAGTGGAGACCCAGTACTTC. This encodes CASSFAGVETQYF.

The rearrangement links TRBV7-3 to TRBJ1-2; the D gene is possibly TRBD1 (5 bases). V lost 3 bases and J lost 4, with 15 bases in between. The germline V gene has CDR1 SGHTA and CDR2 FQGTGA. The CDR3 has 15 residues. As DNA, the CDR3 is TGTGCCAGCAGCTTGTCGGGGGACGGCCTCTATGGCTACACCTTC. Its protein is CASSLSGDGLYGYTF.

V and J are TRBV6-5 and TRBJ1-5, with D maybe TRBD1 (6 bases). This CDR3 has 14 amino acids. Between the trimmed V and J ends, which lost 4 bases and 7 bases, there was a span of 14 bases. The germline CDR1 and CDR2 sequences are MNHEY and SVGAGI. This chain's CDR3 is CASSFRQAIQPQHF. The CDR3 DNA sequence: TGTGCCAGCAGTTTCCGACAGGCCATACAGCCCCAGCATTTT.

The chain links TRBV20-1 to TRBJ2-7, with TRBD1 matching over 8 bases. CDR3 length: 16 amino acids. J gave up 3 bases and V 1 base, and 11 bases lay outside the gene matches. Germline CDR1 DFQATT, CDR2 SNEGSKA (reference sequence). This CDR3 reads CSARGSGTGTSYEQYF. As DNA, the CDR3 is TGCAGTGCTAGAGGCTCCGGGACAGGAACCAGCTACGAGCAGTACTTC.

The rearrangement joins TRBV7-9 to TRBJ2-3, with D hard to call. V lost 1 base and J 14 bases, leaving 13 bases between the germline ends. The CDR3 runs to 12 residues. CDR1 and CDR2 (germline): SEHNR, FQNEAQ (reference sequence). The CDR3 DNA follows: TGTGCCAGCAGCTTAGAGATTGGCCAAGGGTATTTT. As protein: CASSLEIGQGYF.

The chain employs TRBV7-3 and TRBJ2-2; 12 nucleotides align to TRBD1. The trim removed 4 bases at V and 2 bases at J, leaving 8 bases unmatched. Germline V gene lookup returns CDR1 SGHTA and CDR2 FQGTGA. The CDR3 runs 18 residues. CDR3: CASSSILGQGANTGELFF. CDR3 nucleotides: TGTGCCAGCAGCTCCATCCTGGGACAGGGGGCCAACACCGGGGAGCTGTTTTTT.

V usage is TRBV11-1 and J usage is TRBJ1-6; D unclear. CDR1 and CDR2 from the germline V gene are SGHAT and FQDESV (reference sequence). There are 14 residues in the CDR3. V was pared by 5 bases and J by 8 bases, with 13 bases between. CDR3 in DNA: TGTGCCAGCAGCCCACGGTCGAGGGATTCACCCCTCCACTTT. Translating it yields CASSPRSRDSPLHF.

With respect to this clonotype: This clone may be a read error of a much larger clone one base away. The genes are TRBV11-3 and TRBJ1-5; D gene ambiguous. Germline V gives CDR1 SGHNT, CDR2 YENEEA. CDR3 size: 11 residues. The V and J ends lost 5 bases and 5 bases respectively, with 4 bases between them. The CDR3 DNA is TGTGCCAGCAGCAGTGATCAGCCCCAGCATTTT. Its protein is CASSSDQPQHF.

Details on this clonotype: Mismatch with germline at one junction end may stem from a read error. CDR3 in DNA: TGTGCCAGCAGCTTTAATGGTCTGCCCCGCGAAAAGCTGTTTTTT. This gives the protein CASSFNGLPREKLFF. The V gene is TRBV7-2, the J gene TRBJ1-4; D gene ambiguous. This CDR3 is 15 amino acids long. Germline V gene data show CDR1 as SGHTA and CDR2 as FQGNSA.

This clonotype was observed a handful of times. The rearrangement uses TRBV6-1 and TRBJ2-2; 11 bases map to TRBD2. Trimming at V came to 5 bases and at J to 4 bases, leaving 9 bases not matched to a gene. The CDR3 is 17 residues long. Germline lookup yields CDR1 MNHNS and CDR2 SASEGT. The CDR3 DNA reads TGTGCCAGCAGTATCCTTAGCGGGAGGGAGACCACCGGGGAGCTGTTTTTT. This codes for CASSILSGRETTGELFF.

V is TRBV6-1 and J is TRBJ2-7, with 8 bases matching TRBD1. This CDR3 is built from 14 residues. Trimming cost V 6 bases and J 1 base; bases outside gene matches: 5. In germline, CDR1 is MNHNS, CDR2 SASEGT. In DNA, the CDR3 is TGTGCCAGCAGGCGGACAGGGTTTTCCTACGAGCAGTACTTC. Its protein is CASRRTGFSYEQYF.

The chain has TRBV12-3 or TRBV12-4 and TRBJ1-1; no definite D call. Trimming pared 2 bases from V and 5 bases from J, leaving 9 bases between. CDR3 length equals 13 residues. This CDR3 is CASSLFGGTEAFF. The CDR3 nucleotides read TGTGCCAGCAGTTTATTTGGAGGGACTGAAGCTTTCTTT.

CDR3 in amino acids: CASSDPGQLFGGNQPQHF. The DNA of the CDR3 is TGTGCCAGCAGCGATCCGGGACAACTTTTTGGGGGCAATCAGCCCCAGCATTTT. The chain recombines TRBV2 with TRBJ1-5, with a possible D match to TRBD1 (6 bases). In germline, CDR1 is SNHLY, CDR2 FYNNEI. Trimming took off 6 bases at V and 2 bases at J, with 23 bases between the two ends. The CDR3 is 18 amino acids.

This clonotype has just a few counts. The gene calls are TRBV6-1 and TRBJ2-2, with D perhaps TRBD1 (5 bases). V was cut by 5 bases and J by 0 bases, with 7 bases left in between. The CDR3 is made up of 14 amino acids. Germline V lookup: CDR1 MNHNS, CDR2 SASEGT. CDR3 coding DNA: TGTGCCAGCAGTCGCAGGGCGAACACCGGGGAGCTGTTTTTT. Translated: CASSRRANTGELFF.

The chain has TRBV6-5 and TRBJ2-6, with D perhaps given as TRBD1 or TRBD2 (6 bases each). CDR3 length: 17 residues. Deletions cut 0 bases from V and 3 bases from J, with 12 bases between. Germline lookup yields CDR1 MNHEY and CDR2 SVGAGI. CDR3 sequence reads: CASSYSRGGGGANVLTF. The CDR3 DNA reads TGTGCCAGCAGTTACTCAAGAGGGGGAGGTGGGGCCAACGTCCTGACTTTC.

As to this clonotype: The CDR3 does not end in the conserved phenylalanine or tryptophan, so this is likely a read error. The chain employs TRBV20-1 and TRBJ1-2; TRBD1 agrees at 9 bases. Germline values: CDR1 DFQATT, CDR2 SNEGSKA (reference sequence). J was trimmed by 5 bases and V by 3 bases; bases with no gene match: 7. The CDR3 is 14 residues long. CDR3 sequence reads: CSASLTGTGYGYTI. CDR3 DNA: TGCAGTGCTAGCCTCACCGGGACAGGGTATGGCTACACCATC.

The chain uses TRBV28 and TRBJ1-5; D gene uncertain. The CDR3 is made up of 12 amino acids. CDR1 and CDR2 (germline): MDHEN, SYDVKM. Trimming took 3 bases from V and 6 from J, leaving 6 bases between them. CDR3 in DNA: TGTGCCAGCAGTTTCTTAAGTCAGCCCCAGCATTTT. Translating gives CASSFLSQPQHF.

The chain couples TRBV7-8 to TRBJ1-5; no reliable D call. The CDR3 runs 14 residues. The V gene's germline CDR1 is SGHVS and CDR2 FQNEAQ. Trimming pared 2 bases from V and 4 bases from J, leaving 9 bases between. This CDR3 reads CASSLNGLNQPQHF. CDR3 DNA sequence: TGTGCCAGCAGCTTAAATGGGCTGAATCAGCCCCAGCATTTT.

In this sample, this clonotype turned up a few times. The chain uses TRBV4-1 and TRBJ2-1; TRBD2 matches 7 bases. V lost 1 base and J lost 0; bases outside the gene matches: 12. Germline V lookup: CDR1 MGHRA, CDR2 YSYEKL. The CDR3 is 19 residues long. The CDR3 bases are TGCGCCAGCAGCCAAGGGGGGAGGAATAGCGGGTACTCCTACAATGAGCAGTTCTTC. Translated, it gives CASSQGGRNSGYSYNEQFF.

This clonotype has only a few counts. The chain recombines TRBV4-3 with TRBJ1-1; D gene unclear. The CDR3 loop spans 14 amino acids. The V gene lost 4 bases and the J gene lost 5 bases, with 14 bases spanning the gap. Germline-derived CDR1 and CDR2 are LGHNA and YSLEER. CDR3 protein: CASSRYAGQTEAFF. The CDR3 coding sequence is TGCGCCAGCAGCCGCTACGCCGGGCAGACTGAAGCTTTCTTT.